This entry is about one TCR beta chain. CDR3 length: 14 amino acids. The J segment lost 3 bases and the V segment lost 6 bases, leaving 6 bases of the junction unmatched. Germline CDR1 and CDR2: SQVTM and ANQGSEA. This sample was included in a study of regulatory T cells in long-lasting Graves disease. Construction of the TCR beta libraries employed iRepertoire HTBI primers in conjunction with Arm-PCR of CDR3 regions. TCRdb processed the multiplex PCR reads anew with MiXCR; each CDR3 protein has one entry. Found here are roughly 400,000 distinct CDR3 sequences, around 20% of them singletons; the top ten hold about 20%. Time point here: persistent/refractory GD, antithyroid drugs over 5 years with positive TRAb. There was RNA extracted from PBMCs, and the TCR library was made from it.

The sequencing used peripheral blood mononuclear cells (PBMCs), collected when the disease was refractory, from a patient treated with antithyroid drugs. This sequence joins TRBV29-1 and TRBJ2-2, with TRBD1 matching over 8 bases. This receptor was identified in a female donor with Graves disease. This CDR3 reads CSVIQGVDTGELFF. The CDR3 DNA reads as TGCAGCGTCATACAGGGGGTCGACACCGGGGAGCTGTTTTTT.